These 10 T cell receptor beta chains were sequenced from one sample in a study of shared T cell receptors in the human thymus. The method was immunoSEQ multiplex PCR; TCRdb's version includes in-frame clones alone and lacks a portion of them. The sample includes about 540,000 clones, 75% to 80% seen only once; the top ten take roughly 0.013%. This sample also appeared in a second study, on human thymus T cells.

The sequenced material came from thymocytes. These receptors all stem from a boy less than two years old with a congenital heart defect.

V is TRBV11-2 and J is TRBJ2-3, with 8 nucleotides matching TRBD2. The germline gives CDR1 SGHAT, CDR2 FQNNGV. The trim removed 6 bases at V and 5 bases at J, leaving 4 bases unmatched. The length of the CDR3 is 13 residues. The CDR3 DNA follows: TGTGCCAGCAGTCGACTAGCGAGAGATACGCAGTATTTT. It codes for CASSRLARDTQYF.

This chain links TRBV5-5 with TRBJ2-3, with TRBD2 matching 12 bases. The ends lost 1 base at V and 2 bases at J; junction bases unmatched: 8. The CDR3 loop spans 18 amino acids. Germline CDR1 is SGHKS and CDR2 is YYEKEE (reference sequence). The DNA for the CDR3 is TGTGCCAGCAGCTTGTTCGCTAGCGGGAGGGCTAACACAGATACGCAGTATTTT. Its protein product is CASSLFASGRANTDTQYF.

The chain links TRBV19 to TRBJ2-2; 13 nucleotides align to TRBD2. The CDR3 contains 15 residues. V lost 7 bases, J lost 6 bases, and 5 bases stayed unmatched. In germline, CDR1 is LNHDA, CDR2 SQIVND (reference sequence). The CDR3 loop is CASNPGLAGAGELFF. The CDR3 DNA reads TGTGCCAGTAACCCCGGACTAGCGGGAGCCGGGGAGCTGTTTTTT.

The genes are TRBV10-3 and TRBJ1-5; 8 bases are shared with TRBD1. The V segment lost 4 bases and the J segment 5 bases; nucleotides outside the gene matches: 10. The CDR3 consists of 16 residues. Germline CDR1 and CDR2: ENHRY and SYGVKD. The CDR3 nucleotides read TGTGCCATCAGTGCAGGTGAGGACAGGGTGGATCAGCCCCAGCATTTT. It encodes CAISAGEDRVDQPQHF.

This clone was counted a single time. The chain links TRBV6-5 to TRBJ2-2; TRBD1 agrees at 8 bases. Looked up from germline, CDR1 is MNHEY and CDR2 is SVGAGI. J was trimmed by 5 bases and V by 6 bases; bases with no gene match: 8. This CDR3 contains 15 residues. In DNA form, the CDR3 reads TGTGCCAGCAGATCAGGGGGCCGGGGGACCGGGGAGCTGTTTTTT. Translating gives CASRSGGRGTGELFF.

Notes on this clone: This same CDR3 is encoded by further DNA sequences in the sample. The chain carries TRBV29-1 and TRBJ1-1, with D possibly matching TRBD1 (5 bases). The length of the CDR3 is 16 residues. V was shortened by 0 bases and J by 8 bases, with 22 bases between the two germline ends. Germline lookup yields CDR1 SQVTM and CDR2 ANQGSEA. CDR3 sequence reads: CSVEDPGPEKGIEAFF. CDR3 nucleotide sequence: TGCAGCGTTGAAGATCCAGGGCCCGAAAAGGGAATAGAAGCTTTCTTT.

The chain joins TRBV27 to TRBJ2-1; 12 bases are shared with TRBD2. Germline values: CDR1 MNHEY, CDR2 SMNVEV (reference sequence). Trimming at V came to 3 bases and at J to 8 bases, leaving 11 bases not matched to a gene. The CDR3 covers 17 residues. The CDR3, as DNA: TGTGCCAGCAGTTTTTTGGCCCAGACTAGCGGGAGCTATGAGCAGTTCTTC. It specifies CASSFLAQTSGSYEQFF.

The V call is TRBV5-4, the J call TRBJ2-3; a weak D match, TRBD2 (6 bases). The CDR3 consists of 15 residues. The V gene's germline CDR1 is SGHNT and CDR2 YYREEE (reference sequence). Trimming stripped 0 bases from V and 4 bases from J, with 12 bases between. This chain's CDR3 is CASSLAISGADTQYF. The CDR3 region has the DNA TGTGCCAGCAGCTTGGCCATTAGCGGCGCAGATACGCAGTATTTT.

V is TRBV5-1 and J is TRBJ2-1; D not resolved. This CDR3 contains 15 residues. Trimming removed 1 base from V and 0 bases from J, with 8 bases in between. Germline V gene sequence: CDR1 SGHRS, CDR2 YFSETQ. CDR3: CASSLRHSSYNEQFF. The CDR3 nucleotides read TGCGCCAGCAGCTTGCGACATAGCTCCTACAATGAGCAGTTCTTC.

The J gene is TRBJ1-3, the V gene TRBV14; 8 bases map to TRBD1. V lost 2 bases and J lost 3; bases outside the gene matches: 6. Germline CDR1 SGHDN, CDR2 FVKESK. This CDR3 contains 16 residues. The CDR3 coding sequence is TGTGCCAGCAGCCAATGGACAGGGACGGATGGAAACACCATATATTTT. It specifies CASSQWTGTDGNTIYF.